This T cell receptor beta chain is from a study of shared clonotypes between healthy human individuals. Whole-study findings and limits: Clonotypes which were not shared had lower generation probabilities than clonotypes that all four donors shared. Around 5.3% of naive CD4 clonotypes were shared across several donors.

Generated by immunoSEQ multiplex PCR, the TCRdb table keeps only in-frame clones and is missing some. The repertoire includes more than 400,000 clones, approximately 94% of them detected once, and approximately 0.06% sits in the top ten. For this clone: What it binds is not known.

A CD45RA-negative memory subset and a CD45RA+ naive subset were separated from the CD4+ cells. Sequencing was done on a sample of naive CD4+ T cells sorted from blood. Specified subset: CD45RA+ positively selected. The TCR was taken from a woman in her twenties or thirties in good health.

The CDR3 DNA reads as TGTGCCAGCTCACCATTAATTTCGGACGGAGGCCAGCCCCAGCATTTT. This gives the protein CASSPLISDGGQPQHF. The genes are TRBV18 and TRBJ1-5; D uncertain. The germline CDR1 and CDR2 sequences are KGHSH and LQKENI. The CDR3 has 16 amino acids. V dropped 2 bases and J dropped 7 bases, with 18 bases sitting between them.